Included here is one T cell receptor (beta chain) sequence, with context. The sample holds one count of this clone. No cognate antigen has been identified for it. One base away there is no much larger clone; base qualities are not given. Using the deep immunoSEQ assay, multiplex PCR amplified TCR CDR3 regions from genomic DNA. Extracted genomic DNA from each cell subset was distributed evenly across all wells of several immunoSEQ 96-well plates, and each plate was treated as a replicate. For sorted subsets, roughly 200 ng of genomic DNA, equivalent to roughly 30,000 T cell genomes, went into each replicate PCR. Purified libraries were measured with a Qubit 3.0 fluorometer, size-checked on a Bioanalyzer 2100, and measured again with the KAPA Library Quantification kit. A separate single-read 150-cycle Illumina NextSeq 550 flow cell was used to sequence each immunoSEQ 96-well plate. For the original study's pipeline: Because the immunoSEQ output held only junctional sequences and lacked quality scores, the filtering could not match the filtering applied to full-length reads. Sequences were annotated with PyIR, a Python wrapper for IgBLAST v1.9, and V/J genes and CDR3 were assigned using IMGT germline references. Reads with weak V/J assignments (E-value above 1e-6), missing CDR3, stop codons, out-of-frame junctions, or ambiguous translated residues were removed. V3J clonotypes were defined by identical inferred V gene, J gene, and CDR3 amino acid sequence. Percentage overlap between repertoires was calculated by dividing the number of shared unique clonotypes by the size of the smaller repertoire. Repertoire richness was assessed with RTK rarefaction, the Chao1 estimator, and Recon v2.1 estimates of unobserved clonotypes. Generation probabilities were computed with OLGA for all TCRbeta clonotypes obtained by the gDNA method from a handful of donors. In its TCRdb copy, this immuneACCESS table keeps in-frame sequences only and misses some clones. Where compared with another copy, unresolved V genes explain less than half of these, and the others have no known cause. V, J and clone size are those of that table, while D and trimming were read from the DNA. This sample comprises roughly 2.2 million clones, approximately 90% of them detected only once. Jointly, the top ten make up 0.3% to 0.4% of the sample.

This entry comes from a study of shared clonotypes between healthy human individuals (dated by TCRdb to the early 2020s). Describing the broader study: A couple of women and a few men aged 18 to 49 years were included in the cohort. For each donor, CD4 naive and CD4 memory were each given three plates, CD8 naive was given two plates, and CD8 memory was given one plate. To estimate repertoire size and how much clonotypes are shared between individuals, the study performed deep sequencing of blood TCR repertoires from a few healthy adults. Different laboratories and diverse techniques were used to prepare libraries and sequence TCR repertoires, to increase sequencing depth and limit assay-specific biases. Leukapheresis yielded between about 0.9 and 10 billion PBMCs per donor. Findings and caveats that apply to the study as a whole: Larger estimated clonotype richness was generally found for naive subsets than for memory subsets. About 5% of naive CD4, more than 3% of naive CD8, about 2.4% of memory CD4, and approximately 0.4% of memory CD8 clonotypes were shared across several donors. Incomplete sequencing was indicated by rarefaction of sorted-subset datasets, despite the large sequencing depth. Only blood was sampled, and tissue TCR repertoires likely differ from those in blood. Compared with non-shared clonotypes, clonotypes shared by all four sorted-subset donors had higher generation probabilities. Pairwise subsampling indicated that sequencing depth was expected to affect the degree of clonotype sharing among donors. Because the study included only a small number of donors, the genetic and exposure-history diversity represented was limited.

From the cysteine up to the phenylalanine, the CDR3 has a length of 13 residues. Here the CDR3 DNA is all that survives: 39 bases in frame from base 1. V sheds 0 bases and J sheds 6 bases, leaving 10 bases between their ends. From the germline V gene, CDR1 is SGHRS and CDR2 is YFSETQ. The donors were healthy, HIV-negative adults with no recently reported acute infections or vaccinations. Only Caucasian adults living in Nashville, Tennessee, USA were represented among the donors. CD4+ T cells were enriched by magnetic negative selection; naive cells were then positively selected on CD45RA, and the negative fraction formed the memory subset. Blood was obtained by leukapheresis, after which PBMCs were separated by Ficoll-Histopaque density gradient centrifugation and cryopreserved in liquid nitrogen vapor phase. Analytical flow cytometry was used to check the purity and quantity of every magnetically sorted T cell population. From each sorted fraction, genomic DNA was isolated and quantified by UV absorbance on a Nanodrop 2000c.

The TCR comes from a man aged 18 to 30 in good health. Some clones in this sample may be carry-over from other donors' samples. The rearranged chain carries TRBV5-1 and TRBJ2-7; the D segment cannot be called with confidence. Source material: naive CD4+ T cells from PBMCs. The label giving this sample's cell subset or site can be read as: CD45RA+ positively selected. The DNA sequence reads TGCGCCAGCAGCTTGGGTCGGGCCCCCGAGCAGTACTTC. Its protein product is CASSLGRAPEQYF.